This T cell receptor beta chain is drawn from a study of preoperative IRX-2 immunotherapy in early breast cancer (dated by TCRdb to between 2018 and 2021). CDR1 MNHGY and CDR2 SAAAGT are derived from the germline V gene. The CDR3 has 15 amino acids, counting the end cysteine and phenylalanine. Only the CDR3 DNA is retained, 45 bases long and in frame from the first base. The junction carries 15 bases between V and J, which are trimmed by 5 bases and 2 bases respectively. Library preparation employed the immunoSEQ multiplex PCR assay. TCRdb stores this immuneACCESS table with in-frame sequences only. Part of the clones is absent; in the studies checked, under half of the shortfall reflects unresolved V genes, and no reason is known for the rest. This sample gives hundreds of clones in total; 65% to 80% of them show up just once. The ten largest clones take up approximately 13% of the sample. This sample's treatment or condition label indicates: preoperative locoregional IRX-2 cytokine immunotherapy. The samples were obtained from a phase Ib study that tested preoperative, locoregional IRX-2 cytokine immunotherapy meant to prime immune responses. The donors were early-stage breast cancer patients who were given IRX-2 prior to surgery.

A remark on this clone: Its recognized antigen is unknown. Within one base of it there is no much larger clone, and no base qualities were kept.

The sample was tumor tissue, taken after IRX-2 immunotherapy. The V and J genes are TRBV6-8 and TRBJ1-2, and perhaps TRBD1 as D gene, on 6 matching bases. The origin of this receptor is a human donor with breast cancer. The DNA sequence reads TGTGCCAGCAGTAACACGGGGGCTCTAAACTATGGCTACACCTTC. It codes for CASSNTGALNYGYTF.